The clone carrying this TCR beta chain has only a few counts. Its antigen is as yet unknown. These data are taken from a study of response to subunit inactivated influenza vaccine. This CDR3 is built from 19 residues. CDR1 is MDHEN and CDR2 is SYDVKM in the germline V gene. The ends were cut back, 4 bases at V and 1 base at J, with 23 bases in the middle. Whole-study findings and limits: Only a handful of new T cells, the authors suggested, are recruited with each seasonal influenza vaccination.

TCRdb fed the RT-PCR reads into MiXCR, producing one record per CDR3 protein. The table includes over 150,000 distinct CDR3 sequences, around an eighth detected once. This TCR was recovered from a middle-aged man who received an inactivated influenza vaccine. This chain links TRBV28 with TRBJ2-4; D is perhaps TRBD1 (6 bases). The sequencing here drew on CD8+ T cells sorted from PBMCs, taken 5 days after vaccination. CDR3 nucleotide sequence: TGTGCCAGCAGTTCCGCCCAGGGGCCCTTCTTGATTGCCAAAAACATTCAGTACTTC. Its translation: CASSSAQGPFLIAKNIQYF.